Shown below are 20 T cell receptor beta chains from a single sample sequenced in a study of blood T cells in healthy people across ages. A J-beta primer mix and a sample-barcoded 5' primer were used in a second PCR of about 7 to 12 cycles. From the 5' RACE reads, TCRdb called clonotypes with MiXCR, one entry per CDR3 protein. The data hold 1.6 million or so distinct CDR3 sequences, with roughly 30% observed a single time. The sequenced sample was blood. The receptors here all came from a woman aged 25 to 39 in good health.

A few counts support this clonotype. The V and J genes are TRBV20-1 and TRBJ1-2; D is unclear. V lost 3 bases, J lost 0 bases, and 14 bases lay in between. Germline CDR1 reads DFQATT; CDR2 reads SNEGSKA (reference sequence). This CDR3 has 15 amino acids. The chain's CDR3 is CSASPADKPNYGYTF. The CDR3 nucleotides read TGCAGTGCTAGTCCCGCCGACAAGCCTAACTATGGCTACACCTTC.

This clonotype was recorded only once. The junction differs from germline at one of its ends, possibly a read error. The rearrangement links TRBV7-9 to TRBJ1-2; 7 bases line up with TRBD1. Looked up from germline, CDR1 is SEHNR and CDR2 is FQNEAQ (reference sequence). This CDR3 is 15 amino acids long. This chain's CDR3 is CACSLGAGGDYGYTF. The CDR3 DNA follows: TGTGCCTGCAGCTTAGGGGCAGGGGGGGACTATGGCTACACCTTC. Full variable domain (missing parts from reference TRBV7-9 and TRBJ1-2): DTGVSQNPRHKITKRGQNVTFRCDPISEHNRLYWYRQTLGQGPEFLTYFQNEAQLEKSRLLSDRFSAERPKGSFSTLEIQRTEQGDSAMYLCACSLGAGGDYGYTFGSGTRLTVV.

The CDR3, as DNA: TGTGCCAGTAGTACAATAGGTCGGAACACTGAAGCTTTCTTT. It is translated as CASSTIGRNTEAFF. The chain employs TRBV19 and TRBJ1-1; the D is unclear. CDR1 and CDR2 (germline): LNHDA, SQIVND (reference sequence). The CDR3 loop spans 14 amino acids. Trimming took off 4 bases at V and 1 base at J, with 10 bases between the two ends.

The chain couples TRBV20-1 to TRBJ2-1; 7 positions agree with TRBD2. This CDR3 comprises 14 residues. The V gene end was trimmed by 5 bases and the J gene end by 4 bases; junction bases not matched to a gene: 8. The germline V gene has CDR1 DFQATT and CDR2 SNEGSKA (reference sequence). The CDR3: CSARRAGLYNEQFF. Here the CDR3 DNA reads TGCAGTGCTCGTCGCGCGGGACTATACAATGAGCAGTTCTTC.

The chain carries TRBV3-1 and TRBJ2-3; unclear D gene. The V end was cut by 2 bases, the J end by 6 bases, with 3 bases between. The CDR3 has 11 amino acids. Per germline, CDR1 LGHDT and CDR2 YNNKEL (reference sequence). The chain's CDR3 is CASSQLDTQYF. Here the CDR3 DNA reads TGTGCCAGCAGCCAACTCGATACGCAGTATTTT.

The chain combines TRBV28 with TRBJ1-5, with D hard to call. V was pared by 5 bases and J by 5 bases, with 7 bases between. Germline lookup yields CDR1 MDHEN and CDR2 SYDVKM. The CDR3 consists of 12 residues. In DNA form, the CDR3 reads TGTGCCAGCAGTCCCGCGGATCAGCCCCAGCATTTT. Amino acids: CASSPADQPQHF.

This chain connects TRBV28 to TRBJ2-1, with TRBD2 matching 13 bases. This CDR3 is 16 amino acids long. Germline lookup yields CDR1 MDHEN and CDR2 SYDVKM. V lost 9 bases to trimming and J lost 7 bases; unmatched junction nucleotides: 12. CDR3 DNA sequence: TGTGCCAGTAGTCCGTCGGGACTAGCGGGACTAAATGAGCAGTTCTTC. Translating it yields CASSPSGLAGLNEQFF.

The rearrangement links TRBV5-1 to TRBJ1-1; D is possibly TRBD1 (6 bases). Germline CDR1 SGHRS, CDR2 YFSETQ. Deletions cut 3 bases from V and 3 bases from J, with 15 bases between. The CDR3 covers 15 residues. For the CDR3, the DNA is TGCGCCAGCAGCTCATACACAGGGTCGGACACTGAAGCTTTCTTT. Encoded protein: CASSSYTGSDTEAFF.

This chain uses TRBV27 with TRBJ2-7; D is unclear. The V end was cut by 11 bases, the J end by 4 bases, with 15 bases between. There are 12 residues in the CDR3. Germline CDR1 and CDR2: MNHEY and SMNVEV (reference sequence). The CDR3 region has the DNA TGTGCCCCCACTTGGCTCCCATACGAGCAGTACTTC. Amino acid sequence: CAPTWLPYEQYF.

This clonotype was counted at least ten times. The V call is TRBV4-2, the J call TRBJ2-3, with no clear D. The V gene lost 5 bases and the J gene lost 6 bases, with 6 bases spanning the gap. Germline CDR1 and CDR2: LGHNA and YNFKEQ. This CDR3 has 11 amino acids. The CDR3 protein is CASSKADTQYF. CDR3 bases: TGTGCCAGCAGCAAAGCCGATACGCAGTATTTT.

CDR3 coding DNA: TGTGCCAGCAGCCCCGGTTCTAGCGGGGGTGGAGATACGCAGTATTTT. Amino acid sequence: CASSPGSSGGGDTQYF. The V gene is TRBV4-2, the J gene TRBJ2-3; the match to TRBD2 covers 10 bases. J gave up 5 bases and V 4 bases, and 9 bases lay outside the gene matches. Germline CDR1 reads LGHNA; CDR2 reads YNFKEQ. The CDR3 totals 16 residues.

This clonotype was detected only a few times. The chain carries TRBV6-1 and TRBJ2-4; no firm D call. The CDR3 consists of 13 residues. Trimming removed 1 base from V and 7 bases from J, with 8 bases in between. The V gene's germline CDR1 is MNHNS and CDR2 SASEGT. The CDR3 sequence is CASSEEGGNIQYF. CDR3 nucleotides: TGTGCCAGCAGTGAAGAGGGTGGGAACATTCAGTACTTC.

This clonotype was picked up a small number of times. This sequence joins TRBV29-1 and TRBJ1-2; no firm D call. V lost 2 bases and J lost 8, with 9 bases in between. The length of the CDR3 is 11 residues. Germline V gives CDR1 SQVTM, CDR2 ANQGSEA. The CDR3 sequence is CSVEIRRGYTF. CDR3 DNA sequence: TGCAGCGTTGAAATACGTCGCGGCTACACCTTC.

The V call is TRBV12-3 or TRBV12-4, the J call TRBJ1-1; tentatively, D is TRBD1 (5 bases). Trimming stripped 3 bases from V and 3 bases from J, with 14 bases between. The length of the CDR3 is 15 residues. CDR3 protein: CASSFRPEGYTEAFF. Written as DNA, the CDR3 is TGTGCCAGCAGTTTCCGACCCGAGGGGTACACTGAAGCTTTCTTT.

The chain links TRBV20-1 to TRBJ2-1; TRBD2 agrees at 8 bases. CDR3 length: 18 amino acids. Germline assignment: CDR1 DFQATT and CDR2 SNEGSKA (reference sequence). V lost 2 bases to trimming and J lost 3 bases; unmatched junction nucleotides: 15. The CDR3 bases are TGCAGTGCTAGAAGTATTAGCGGGGAGCGGATATTCTACAATGAGCAGTTCTTC. As protein: CSARSISGERIFYNEQFF.

This clonotype was counted a few times. This chain joins TRBV7-9 and TRBJ2-5, with D unclear. This CDR3 spans 14 amino acids. Per the germline V gene, CDR1 is SEHNR and CDR2 is FQNEAQ (reference sequence). Deletions cut 4 bases from V and 1 base from J, with 10 bases between. The CDR3 nucleotides are TGTGCCAGCAGCTCGACCCGTCTCCAAGAGACCCAGTACTTC. It encodes CASSSTRLQETQYF. Full variable domain (outside the CDR3, taken from reference TRBV7-9 and TRBJ2-5): DTGVSQNPRHKITKRGQNVTFRCDPISEHNRLYWYRQTLGQGPEFLTYFQNEAQLEKSRLLSDRFSAERPKGSFSTLEIQRTEQGDSAMYLCASSSTRLQETQYFGPGTRLLVL.

The rearrangement joins TRBV29-1 to TRBJ1-1, with 11 positions matching TRBD1. Trimming at V came to 3 bases and at J to 11 bases, leaving 14 bases not matched to a gene. Germline loops: CDR1 SQVTM, CDR2 ANQGSEA. This CDR3 has 15 residues. This CDR3 reads CSVDPRPGQGAAAFF. The DNA of the CDR3 is TGCAGCGTTGATCCAAGGCCAGGACAGGGGGCCGCGGCTTTCTTT.

This clonotype was seen a few times. The rearrangement uses TRBV9 and TRBJ2-3; 9 bases fit TRBD2. Germline CDR1 SGDLS, CDR2 YYNGEE. The trim removed 4 bases at V and 1 base at J, leaving 7 bases unmatched. The CDR3 is made up of 16 amino acids. Here the CDR3 reads CASSRRLAERTDTQYF. The CDR3 region has the DNA TGTGCCAGCAGCCGTCGACTAGCGGAGCGCACAGATACGCAGTATTTT.

The genes are TRBV28 and TRBJ1-2, with 7 bases matching TRBD1. J was trimmed by 2 bases and V by 6 bases; bases with no gene match: 6. Germline CDR1 and CDR2: MDHEN and SYDVKM. The CDR3 has 14 residues. This CDR3 reads CASRLGTVNYGYTF. Here the CDR3 DNA reads TGTGCCAGCAGGTTAGGGACAGTCAACTATGGCTACACCTTC.

The genes are TRBV6-1 and TRBJ2-3; D possibly corresponds to TRBD2 (5 bases). The CDR3 consists of 16 residues. Trimming stripped 0 bases from V and 2 bases from J, with 12 bases between. CDR1 is MNHNS, CDR2 SASEGT, per germline. CDR3 loop: CASSEAASGNTDTQYF. The DNA for the CDR3 is TGTGCCAGCAGTGAAGCGGCCTCGGGGAACACAGATACGCAGTATTTT.